This TCR beta chain stems from a study of molecular identifiers for immune sequencing clone quantification. Study outcomes and limitations: Same-barcode identical TCR molecules could make highly expanded clones look smaller than they are.

With 10%, 30% or 50% of RNA, 20,000 to 1,000,000 naive CD8 T cells were sequenced. The table lists this clonotype with a few counts. The antigen is undetermined. TCRdb recomputed calls from the PCR reads with MiXCR, one row per CDR3 protein. In the table there are 460,000 or so distinct CDR3 sequences, roughly 25% of which are singletons. This CDR3 comprises 16 residues. The V end lost 3 bases, the J end lost 3 bases, and 16 bases lay between the germline ends. The germline V gene encodes CDR1 SEHNR and CDR2 FQNEAQ (reference sequence). The receptor was derived from a human donor in good health. Some libraries in this study had Jurkat cell RNA spiked in. Sequenced material: naive CD8+ T cells from blood, with Jurkat cell RNA spiked in. As for subset: FACS-sorted CD8+CD4-CCR7+CD45RA+ naive T cells. The V gene is TRBV7-9, the J gene TRBJ2-3, with D perhaps being TRBD1 or TRBD2 (5 bases each). The CDR3 loop reads CASSFLSWGSTDTQYF. The CDR3 DNA reads TGTGCCAGCAGCTTCCTCAGTTGGGGGTCTACAGATACGCAGTATTTT.